The following is a TCR beta chain sequence with its context. The data are from a study of control samples from healthy donors and cancer patients. The V and J ends lost 4 bases and 4 bases, in that order; junction bases with no gene match: 16. The CDR3 contains 17 residues. Germline CDR1 is MDHEN and CDR2 is SYDVKM. The assay was immunoSEQ multiplex PCR, and TCRdb's table has in-frame clones only and misses some. The profile shows 130,000 or so clones, nearly 90% of them singletons. Sequenced: PBMCs. The chain couples TRBV28 to TRBJ2-7, with 7 bases identical to TRBD2. The clonotype originates from a man between 45 and 60 years old with head and neck cancer. The CDR3 DNA reads as TGTGCCAGCAGTTCGCTAGCGGACGGACCCACATCTTACGAGCAGTACTTC. This codes for CASSSLADGPTSYEQYF.